Listed below are T cell receptor beta chains from one sample, sequenced in a study of metastatic and nonmetastatic thyroid tumors. TCRdb re-processed the PCR reads through MiXCR. The repertoire holds about 41,000 clones, with roughly 31% as singletons. The sequenced sample consisted of blood. These receptors came from a male donor with papillary thyroid cancer or a benign thyroid nodule (not recorded which). Some clones in this sample may be carry-over from other donors' samples. The conserved cysteine and the conserved F or W are not part of the CDR3 here.

j_gene | v_gene | CDR3aa
TRBJ1-3 | TRBV11-2 | ASSRDGHSGNTIY
TRBJ1-5 | TRBV7-2 | ASSLEGWAAQPQH
TRBJ1-2 | TRBV24-1 | ATSSTGDGYS
TRBJ2-3 | TRBV3-1 | ASSPEALRRTDTQY
TRBJ2-1 | TRBV7-9 | ASSLVRILAGGRDNEQF
TRBJ1-6 | TRBV6-5 | DSSYEEARSTPLH
TRBJ2-1 | TRBV6-1 | ASSETIVGANEQF
TRBJ1-1 | TRBV12-3/TRBV12-4 | ASSWDKASIAF
TRBJ2-7 | TRBV19 | ASSPGIGGYEQY
TRBJ1-6 | TRBV2 | ASSLLDRGGSPLH
TRBJ2-2 | TRBV5-4 | ASSYWGKGAYAGELF
TRBJ2-2 | TRBV11-2 | ASSSQRGVGELF
TRBJ2-1 | TRBV12-3/TRBV12-4 | ASQPNRDNEQF
TRBJ2-5 | TRBV3-1 | AISKAGTKETQY
TRBJ2-2 | TRBV6-2/TRBV6-3 | ASAGSNTGELF
TRBJ2-3 | TRBV11-2 | ASSFSEGTDTQY
TRBJ1-2 | TRBV7-8 | ASSLLLPGQGASGYT
TRBJ2-2 | TRBV28 | AGGQPTGELF
TRBJ2-7 | TRBV6-2/TRBV6-3 | ASRGQGARDEQY
TRBJ2-5 | TRBV4-2 | ASSQGSGWRDTQY
TRBJ1-1 | TRBV5-6 | ASSSTALNTEAF
TRBJ2-3 | TRBV18 | ASSPRGDTDTQY
TRBJ1-4 | TRBV27 | ASSLDRCNEKLF
TRBJ1-1 | TRBV12-3/TRBV12-4 | ASSRENTEAF
TRBJ1-1 | TRBV6-1 | ASRFGDQGRGEAF
TRBJ2-1 | TRBV6-1 | ASSKGSVPYNDQF
TRBJ2-7 | TRBV28 | ASSQRLSGRGEQY
TRBJ2-3 | TRBV12-3/TRBV12-4 | ASSIRGGATDTQY
TRBJ2-3 | TRBV7-3 | VSSTSKADTQY
TRBJ2-2 | TRBV6-1 | ASTLRLAGDTGELF
TRBJ2-1 | TRBV12-5 | ASGLQVYNEQF
TRBJ2-7 | TRBV9 | ASSVEAGRREQY
TRBJ2-2 | TRBV3-1 | ASRLRAGGRTGELF
TRBJ1-5 | TRBV20-1 | SASSPQVRNQPQH
TRBJ1-2 | TRBV9 | ASRGLYGYT
TRBJ2-7 | TRBV7-8 | ASSGGTSGIYEQY
TRBJ2-7 | TRBV7-2 | ASSSLGSGGLSSYEQY
TRBJ1-2 | TRBV28 | ASIDRGCYGYT
TRBJ1-2 | TRBV6-1 | SSSATGLQSYGYT
TRBJ2-2 | TRBV5-1 | ASSAREAHTGELF
TRBJ1-1 | TRBV27 | AIRGHEGRTITEAF
TRBJ1-1 | TRBV20-1 | SAHQGAGEAF
TRBJ2-2 | TRBV30 | AWIDRSSGELF
TRBJ2-7 | TRBV11-2 | ASSLGGGRAVGGNEQY
TRBJ2-7 | TRBV20-1 | SAHWGSSYEQY
TRBJ2-3 | TRBV5-1 | ASIFGAERDTQY
TRBJ2-3 | TRBV5-1 | ASSSAQTSATDTQY
TRBJ2-5 | TRBV3-1 | ASSQVFLAGAEDGETQY
TRBJ1-1 | TRBV7-3 | ASSLNQGLSTEAF
TRBJ2-3 | TRBV20-1 | SARDGARTDTQY
TRBJ1-6 | TRBV5-8 | ASSLVSPLH
TRBJ2-2 | TRBV12-3/TRBV12-4 | ASSHGAGELF
TRBJ2-7 | TRBV6-1 | ASSLDRGDYEQY
TRBJ1-6 | TRBV5-1 | ASSSGTGSSPLH